Shown below are 32 T cell receptor beta chains from a single sample sequenced in a study of spatial heterogeneity in lung cancer. Stated time point: sample taken at primary tumor resection. No cells were sorted before sequencing. The whole RNA sequenced was extracted from tumor, nontumor lung or frozen PBMC. TCRdb passed the 5' RACE reads through MiXCR, listing each CDR3 protein once. The table records 36,000 or so distinct CDR3 sequences, 5.2% of them present only once. Sequenced here: PBMCs, sampled at surgery. The receptors derive from a female donor with early-stage non-small cell lung cancer.

V is TRBV7-8 and J is TRBJ1-5; no definite D call. Germline V lookup: CDR1 SGHVS, CDR2 FQNEAQ. The CDR3 loop spans 16 amino acids. The ends were cut back, 1 base at V and 0 bases at J, with 10 bases in the middle. This CDR3 is CASSLDSVGSNQPQHF. The CDR3 coding sequence is TGTGCCAGCAGCTTAGATTCGGTGGGTAGCAATCAGCCCCAGCATTTT.

The sample holds many counts of this clonotype. This chain uses TRBV28 with TRBJ2-7; D not resolved. V shed 4 bases and J shed 1 base, with 5 bases lying between them. The CDR3 is made up of 12 amino acids. Germline V gene data show CDR1 as MDHEN and CDR2 as SYDVKM. The CDR3 nucleotides read TGTGCCAGCAGTTCAAATTCCTACGAGCAGTACTTC. Encoded protein: CASSSNSYEQYF.

The sample holds a few counts of this clonotype. The V call is TRBV20-1, the J call TRBJ2-2, with 8 bases lining up with TRBD2. Germline trimming cut 0 bases from V and 0 bases from J; bases unmatched to any gene: 6. This CDR3 spans 17 amino acids. Germline assignment: CDR1 DFQATT and CDR2 SNEGSKA (reference sequence). The CDR3 spells CSARENPSGPNTGELFF. CDR3 nucleotides: TGCAGTGCTAGAGAAAACCCTAGCGGGCCGAACACCGGGGAGCTGTTTTTT.

This clonotype was picked up many times. V and J are TRBV11-2 and TRBJ2-3, with 8 bases identical to TRBD2. Germline loops: CDR1 SGHAT, CDR2 FQNNGV. There are 15 residues in the CDR3. V lost 7 bases and J lost 1; bases outside the gene matches: 7. The CDR3 is CASTRTSWGTDTQYF. The CDR3 coding sequence is TGTGCCAGCACCCGGACTAGCTGGGGCACAGATACGCAGTATTTT.

The chain is built from TRBV23-1 and TRBJ1-5, with 9 bases fitting TRBD1. TRBV23-1 qualifies as an ORF whose function is uncertain. CDR3 length: 17 residues. Unmatched junction bases numbered 17, after V lost 8 bases and J lost 6 bases. Here the CDR3 DNA reads TGCGCCAGCTCGACGAACGGACAGGGGCCAGAAGGTCAGCCCCAGCATTTT. Protein: CASSTNGQGPEGQPQHF.

There are many counts of this clonotype. The chain combines TRBV9 with TRBJ2-5; the match to TRBD1 covers 8 bases. This CDR3 region has 17 residues. J gave up 5 bases and V 0 bases, and 12 bases lay outside the gene matches. Germline CDR1 and CDR2: SGDLS and YYNGEE. CDR3 residues: CASSVASRTGRMETQYF. CDR3 in DNA: TGTGCCAGCAGCGTAGCATCCAGGACAGGGAGGATGGAGACCCAGTACTTC.

Ten or more counts support this clonotype. The DNA of the CDR3 is TGTGCCAGCAGAATCTCCGGGACTAACTACGAGCAGTACTTC. Its protein is CASRISGTNYEQYF. The V and J genes are TRBV6-2 or TRBV6-3 and TRBJ2-7; 7 bases agree with TRBD2. From germline, CDR1 is MNHEY and CDR2 SVGEGT. V lost 6 bases, J lost 3 bases, and 8 bases stayed unmatched. The CDR3 has 14 amino acids.

This clonotype appeared many times. The CDR3 nucleotides are TGCGCCAGCAGGGTGCTTTGGGGGGGCCAGGGCGAGCAGTACTTC. Its translation: CASRVLWGGQGEQYF. The chain is built from TRBV5-1 and TRBJ2-7; maybe TRBD2 (7 bases). The V gene lost 5 bases and the J gene lost 6 bases, with 21 bases spanning the gap. The CDR3 spans 15 residues. From germline, CDR1 is SGHRS and CDR2 YFSETQ.

This clonotype has a handful of counts. This may stem from a read error, because a much larger clone lies one nucleotide away. The V gene is TRBV9, the J gene TRBJ1-2; no clear D. The germline V gene has CDR1 SGDLS and CDR2 YYNGEE. The CDR3 totals 12 residues. CDR3 protein: CASSEADYGYPF. The DNA for the CDR3 is TGTGCCAGCAGCGAAGCAGACTATGGCTACCCCTTC.

This clonotype showed up just a few times. The chain links TRBV3-1 to TRBJ2-1, with D maybe TRBD2 (6 bases). The CDR3 consists of 16 residues. V gave up 4 bases and J gave up 0 bases, with 13 bases separating them. Germline V gene lookup returns CDR1 LGHDT and CDR2 YNNKEL (reference sequence). In nucleotides, the CDR3 is TGTGCCAGCAGCCGACTAGGTATCAGCTCCTACAATGAGCAGTTCTTC. It specifies CASSRLGISSYNEQFF.

This clonotype was seen repeatedly, ten times or more. The J gene is TRBJ2-3, the V gene TRBV11-3; 8 bases match TRBD2. This CDR3 comprises 17 residues. J gave up 1 base and V 0 bases, and 6 bases lay outside the gene matches. Germline-derived CDR1 and CDR2 are SGHNT and YENEEA. The CDR3 spells CASSLDPPGGGTDTQYF. DNA for the CDR3: TGTGCCAGCAGCTTAGATCCCCCGGGAGGGGGCACAGATACGCAGTATTTT.

In this sample, this clonotype turned up many times. The V gene is TRBV11-3, the J gene TRBJ2-2; the D gene is possibly TRBD1 (6 bases). From germline, CDR1 is SGHNT and CDR2 YENEEA. Trimming removed 6 bases at V and 4 bases at J, with 9 bases between. The CDR3 has 13 amino acids. For the CDR3, the DNA is TGTGCCAGCAGTCAAGGGGGCACCGGGGAGCTGTTTTTT. Protein product: CASSQGGTGELFF.

This clonotype has more than one count but fewer than ten. CDR3 sequence reads: CAVGETVAYNEQFF. The DNA for the CDR3 is TGTGCCGTAGGGGAGACAGTCGCCTACAATGAGCAGTTCTTC. The V gene is TRBV12-3 or TRBV12-4, the J gene TRBJ2-1, with D perhaps matching TRBD1 or TRBD2 (5 bases each). The CDR3 has 14 residues. V lost 11 bases, J lost 2 bases, and 16 bases lay in between.

This clonotype was seen only a few times. The V and J genes are TRBV28 and TRBJ1-2, with 7 bases lining up with TRBD1. Losses at the gene ends were 6 bases for V and 4 bases for J; bases not matched to a gene: 11. Germline V CDR1 and CDR2: MDHEN, SYDVKM. CDR3 length: 15 amino acids. The CDR3 loop is CASRLPGQHSYGYTF. In DNA form, the CDR3 reads TGTGCCAGCAGGCTTCCGGGACAGCACTCCTATGGCTACACCTTC.

This clonotype appeared many times. The chain has TRBV10-3 and TRBJ2-3, with D perhaps TRBD2 (6 bases). Trimming removed 3 bases at V and 5 bases at J, with 15 bases between. CDR1 and CDR2 from the germline V gene are ENHRY and SYGVKD. The CDR3 is 15 amino acids. The CDR3 DNA reads TGTGCCATCAGTGAAGGGACTCCGCCCGAAGATACGCAGTATTTT. It is translated as CAISEGTPPEDTQYF.

This clonotype was seen many times. The chain is built from TRBV7-9 and TRBJ2-1; 7 bases fit TRBD1. CDR1 and CDR2 (germline): SEHNR, FQNEAQ (reference sequence). The V gene end was trimmed by 4 bases and the J gene end by 6 bases; junction bases not matched to a gene: 6. The CDR3 spans 14 residues. CDR3 amino acids: CASSSWTGTNEQFF. CDR3 nucleotides: TGTGCCAGCAGCTCATGGACAGGTACCAATGAGCAGTTCTTC.

On this clonotype: This may come from a read error, since a much larger clone is one base off. This chain connects TRBV11-1 to TRBJ1-2; no definite D call. CDR3 length: 11 residues. Germline-derived CDR1 and CDR2 are SGHAT and FQDESV (reference sequence). CDR3 region: CPSSFSPGYTF. Here the CDR3 DNA reads TGTCCCAGCAGCTTTTCCCCGGGCTACACCTTC. Full variable domain (missing parts from reference TRBV11-1 and TRBJ1-2): EAEVAQSPRYKITEKSQAVAFWCDPISGHATLYWYRQILGQGPELLVQFQDESVVDDSQLPKDRFSAERLKGVDSTLKIQPAELGDSAMYLCPSSFSPGYTFGSGTRLTVV.

A few counts support this clonotype. This chain links TRBV5-5 with TRBJ2-7; D uncertain. The CDR3 spans 14 residues. With 2 bases removed from V and 2 bases from J, the gap between germline ends came to 11 bases. Looked up from germline, CDR1 is SGHKS and CDR2 is YYEKEE (reference sequence). Here the CDR3 reads CASSFNPAPYEQYF. CDR3 in DNA: TGTGCCAGCAGCTTTAATCCGGCCCCCTACGAGCAGTACTTC.

Many counts were recorded for this clonotype. Here the CDR3 DNA reads TGTGCCAGCAGCCCCTTCGGGAGTGCGGGCGGTGAGCAGTTCTTC. It is translated as CASSPFGSAGGEQFF. This chain uses TRBV11-2 with TRBJ2-1; possibly TRBD2 for D (6 bases). This CDR3 contains 15 residues. Germline V gene data show CDR1 as SGHAT and CDR2 as FQNNGV. V was shortened by 5 bases and J by 9 bases, with 20 bases between the two germline ends. The full variable domain, rest sourced from reference TRBV11-2 and TRBJ2-1, is EAGVAQSPRYKIIEKRQSVAFWCNPISGHATLYWYQQILGQGPKLLIQFQNNGVVDDSQLPKDRFSAERLKGVDSTLKIQPAKLEDSAVYLCASSPFGSAGGEQFFGPGTRLTVL.

In its sample, this clonotype was seen many times. The genes are TRBV23-1 and TRBJ2-1; 10 positions match TRBD1. TRBV23-1 is an ORF; its function is uncertain. The ends lost 0 bases at V and 3 bases at J; junction bases unmatched: 2. This CDR3 contains 16 residues. The CDR3 DNA reads as TGCGCCAGCAGTCAATCGACAGGGGGCAGCTACAATGAGCAGTTCTTC. Protein product: CASSQSTGGSYNEQFF.

In its sample, this clonotype was seen a few times. This chain links TRBV29-1 with TRBJ2-2; D remains ambiguous. The CDR3 spans 13 residues. Germline V gene lookup returns CDR1 SQVTM and CDR2 ANQGSEA. V gave up 7 bases and J gave up 2 bases, with 11 bases separating them. The CDR3 sequence is CSACTFNTGELFF. The CDR3 DNA sequence: TGCAGCGCTTGCACCTTTAACACCGGGGAGCTGTTTTTT.

This clonotype was seen at least ten times. The rearrangement links TRBV28 to TRBJ2-6, with D maybe TRBD1 (6 bases). Germline loops: CDR1 MDHEN, CDR2 SYDVKM. V was shortened by 6 bases and J by 2 bases, with 29 bases between the two germline ends. The CDR3 extends over 21 amino acids. This CDR3 is CASSSTTPRRGKGAGANVLTF. The CDR3 DNA is TGTGCCAGCAGCTCTACAACCCCCCGCAGGGGAAAAGGAGCTGGGGCCAACGTCCTGACTTTC.

This clonotype showed up many times. The V and J genes are TRBV29-1 and TRBJ2-3; weak D call: TRBD1 (5 bases). V was trimmed by 4 bases and J by 4 bases, leaving 9 bases between them. This CDR3 has 12 residues. Per germline, CDR1 SQVTM and CDR2 ANQGSEA. The CDR3 DNA sequence: TGCAGCGTTGGGGCAGGGCCAGATACGCAGTATTTT. It translates to CSVGAGPDTQYF.

The table lists this clonotype with many counts. This sequence joins TRBV9 and TRBJ1-1; D ambiguous. V was pared by 0 bases and J by 3 bases, with 12 bases between. The CDR3 length is 15 residues. CDR1 is SGDLS and CDR2 is YYNGEE in the germline V gene. The CDR3 spells CASSVVPGMDTEAFF. The CDR3 coding sequence is TGTGCCAGCAGCGTAGTTCCAGGAATGGACACTGAAGCTTTCTTT. The full variable domain, its missing parts supplied by reference TRBV9 and TRBJ1-1, is DSGVTQTPKHLITATGQRVTLRCSPRSGDLSVYWYQQSLDQGLQFLIQYYNGEERAKGNILERFSAQQFPDLHSELNLSSLELGDSALYFCASSVVPGMDTEAFFGQGTRLTVV.

This clonotype came up many times. The CDR3 reads CASSPGRAYGYTF. The DNA of the CDR3 is TGTGCCAGCAGTCCCGGCAGGGCGTATGGCTACACCTTC. The chain employs TRBV27 and TRBJ1-2; maybe TRBD1 (5 bases). The germline CDR1 and CDR2 sequences are MNHEY and SMNVEV (reference sequence). V was shortened by 5 bases and J by 5 bases, with 12 bases between the two germline ends. CDR3 size: 13 residues.

There are a few counts of this clonotype. The chain is built from TRBV20-1 and TRBJ2-3; D might be TRBD2 (6 bases). This CDR3 contains 15 residues. Per germline, CDR1 DFQATT and CDR2 SNEGSKA (reference sequence). The V gene lost 1 base and the J gene lost 2 bases, with 13 bases spanning the gap. The CDR3 DNA reads as TGCAGTGCTAGAGGTCTGGCGGGGCACACAGATACGCAGTATTTT. Translating it yields CSARGLAGHTDTQYF.

The sample holds many counts of this clonotype. This rearrangement joins TRBV10-3 to TRBJ2-3; D may be TRBD1 (8 bases). This CDR3 has 15 amino acids. The germline gives CDR1 ENHRY, CDR2 SYGVKD. Trimming pared 5 bases from V and 1 base from J, leaving 13 bases between. In DNA, the CDR3 is TGTGCCATCAGTAAAACAGGGGGGGGCACAGATACGCAGTATTTT. It encodes CAISKTGGGTDTQYF.

This clonotype was recorded many times. The chain joins TRBV12-3 or TRBV12-4 to TRBJ2-3, with 10 bases matching TRBD2. V was pared by 1 base and J by 3 bases, with 1 base of the junction left unmatched. The CDR3 length is 15 residues. Here the CDR3 DNA reads TGTGCCAGCAGTTTAGAAGCGGGAGGGACAGATACGCAGTATTTT. This sequence encodes CASSLEAGGTDTQYF.

This clonotype was seen ten or more times. The chain carries TRBV20-1 and TRBJ2-1, with 9 bases that match TRBD2. The CDR3 is 16 residues long. J gave up 3 bases and V 4 bases, and 10 bases lay outside the gene matches. CDR1 and CDR2 from the germline V gene are DFQATT and SNEGSKA (reference sequence). The CDR3 loop is CSANNMRLADYNEQFF. CDR3 nucleotide sequence: TGCAGTGCTAATAATATGCGACTAGCGGACTACAATGAGCAGTTCTTC.

This chain joins TRBV27 and TRBJ2-2, with no clear D. This CDR3 is built from 13 residues. The V end was cut by 2 bases, the J end by 6 bases, with 7 bases between. Germline V gives CDR1 MNHEY, CDR2 SMNVEV (reference sequence). CDR3 sequence reads: CASSLNYAGELFF. The CDR3 DNA sequence: TGTGCCAGCAGTTTAAATTATGCCGGGGAGCTGTTTTTT.

This clonotype was detected ten times or more. This chain's CDR3 is CASTLDRETEAFF. The CDR3 nucleotides are TGCGCCAGCACCCTAGACAGGGAGACTGAAGCTTTCTTT. The V gene is TRBV5-1, the J gene TRBJ1-1; 7 bases align to TRBD1. The CDR3 is 13 amino acids. V lost 6 bases and J lost 5; bases outside the gene matches: 7. Germline V gene sequence: CDR1 SGHRS, CDR2 YFSETQ.

This clonotype was observed at least ten times. An end of the junction differs from the germline gene, which may be a read error. The chain carries TRBV7-9 and TRBJ2-2; TRBD1 or TRBD2 may be the D gene (6 bases each). Germline CDR1 is SEHNR and CDR2 is FQNEAQ (reference sequence). This CDR3 contains 12 residues. The CDR3 reads CASSLEGVGLVF. For the CDR3, the DNA is TGTGCCAGCAGCTTGGAGGGGGTTGGACTGGTTTTT.